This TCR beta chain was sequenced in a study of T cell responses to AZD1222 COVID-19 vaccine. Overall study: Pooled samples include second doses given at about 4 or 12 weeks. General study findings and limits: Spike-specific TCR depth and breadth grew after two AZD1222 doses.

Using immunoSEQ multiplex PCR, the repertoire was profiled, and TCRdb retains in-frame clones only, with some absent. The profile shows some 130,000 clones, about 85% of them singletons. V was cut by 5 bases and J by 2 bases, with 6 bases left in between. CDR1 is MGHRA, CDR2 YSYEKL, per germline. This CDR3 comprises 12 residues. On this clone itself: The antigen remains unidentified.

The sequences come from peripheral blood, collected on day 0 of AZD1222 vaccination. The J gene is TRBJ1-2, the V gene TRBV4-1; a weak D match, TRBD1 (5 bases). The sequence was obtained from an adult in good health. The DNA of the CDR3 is TGCGCCAGCAGCAGGGACAACTATGGCTACACCTTC. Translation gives CASSRDNYGYTF.